This TCR beta chain originates from a study of shared clonotypes between healthy human individuals. Across the whole study: Aged 18 to 49, the donors were a couple of women and a few men.

The V end lost 2 bases, the J end lost 0 bases, and 8 bases lay between the germline ends. This CDR3 comprises 14 residues. Per germline, CDR1 SGHTA and CDR2 FQGNSA. A note on this clone: Antigen unknown.

Unsorted PBMC replicate PCRs drew on roughly 320 ng DNA, representing tens of thousands of T cell genomes. Data came from immunoSEQ multiplex PCR; TCRdb stores just in-frame clones and leaves some out. This sample has around 440,000 clones, with roughly three quarters found just once. Study observations and caveats: Sampling involved blood alone; tissue repertoires likely differ.

Donors were healthy HIV-negative adults without recent acute infections or vaccinations. This receptor was taken from a woman between 40 and 55 years old in good health. Some clones in this sample may be carry-over from other donors' samples. Sample: PBMCs. This rearrangement joins TRBV7-2 to TRBJ2-7; D uncertain. The CDR3 is CASSLRSGSYEQYF. The CDR3 DNA reads as TGTGCCAGCAGCTTACGATCGGGCTCCTACGAGCAGTACTTC.